One sample yielded the 32 T cell receptor beta chains listed below, sequenced in a study of blood T cell repertoires in COVID-19. Using immunoSEQ multiplex PCR, the repertoire was profiled, and TCRdb retains in-frame clones only, with some absent. The data contain 300,000 to 350,000 clones, about 90% of them seen just once; the ten biggest clones take up about 5%. The source material was PBMCs or T cells enriched from blood (not recorded which). The receptors were sampled from a man aged 30-40 years who had recovered from COVID-19.

This chain links TRBV28 with TRBJ2-7, with D possibly being TRBD1 (5 bases). Germline-derived CDR1 and CDR2 are MDHEN and SYDVKM. The CDR3 sequence is 16 residues long. V lost 4 bases to trimming and J lost 2 bases, with 18 bases between them. The CDR3 DNA is TGTGCCAGCAGTTCTACCGACAGCGAGCATACCTACGAGCAGTACTTC. Translation: CASSSTDSEHTYEQYF.

This rearrangement joins TRBV30 to TRBJ1-6, with unresolved D. Trimming took 2 bases from V and 8 from J, leaving 10 bases between them. CDR1 is GTSNPN, CDR2 SVGIG, per germline (reference sequence). CDR3 size: 13 residues. The CDR3 DNA sequence: TGTGCCTGGAGTACCGGGAGCGATTCACCCCTCCACTTT. Its translation is CAWSTGSDSPLHF.

The chain uses TRBV5-1 and TRBJ2-3; possible D gene TRBD1, 6 bases. The length of the CDR3 is 16 residues. Trimming shortened V by 2 bases and J by 2 bases, and 15 bases separated the two germline ends. Germline V gene data show CDR1 as SGHRS and CDR2 as YFSETQ. CDR3 DNA sequence: TGCGCCAGCAGCTTCCTAACGGGACAAACCACAGATACGCAGTATTTT. Translation gives CASSFLTGQTTDTQYF.

This chain joins TRBV28 and TRBJ1-3; D uncertain. The CDR3 spans 14 residues. CDR1 is MDHEN and CDR2 is SYDVKM in the germline V gene. V lost 6 bases and J 8 bases, leaving 17 bases between the germline ends. CDR3 bases: TGTGCCAGCAGAACTCCACAGAGGGTTGACACCATATATTTT. Its translation: CASRTPQRVDTIYF. Full variable domain (remainder filled in from reference TRBV28 and TRBJ1-3): DVKVTQSSRYLVKRTGEKVFLECVQDMDHENMFWYRQDPGLGLRLIYFSYDVKMKEKGDIPEGYSVSREKKERFSLILESASTNQTSMYLCASRTPQRVDTIYFGEGSWLTVV.

The chain recombines TRBV6-5 with TRBJ1-4, with 8 positions matching TRBD1. Germline CDR1 and CDR2: MNHEY and SVGAGI. Germline trimming cut 4 bases from V and 7 bases from J; bases unmatched to any gene: 5. The CDR3 runs to 14 residues. The CDR3 DNA sequence: TGTGCCAGCAGTTCCGGCACAGGGGGTGAAAAACTGTTTTTT. Translation: CASSSGTGGEKLFF.

This chain connects TRBV30 to TRBJ2-6; TRBD1 agrees at 9 bases. Germline loops: CDR1 GTSNPN, CDR2 SVGIG (reference sequence). Trimming took 3 bases from V and 3 from J; bases not matched to a gene: 6. CDR3 length equals 16 residues. CDR3 in amino acids: CAWSIQGAGGANVLTF. In DNA, the CDR3 is TGTGCCTGGAGCATACAGGGGGCTGGTGGGGCCAACGTCCTGACTTTC.

V and J are TRBV4-1 and TRBJ2-3; D call uncertain. Germline V lookup: CDR1 MGHRA, CDR2 YSYEKL. The CDR3 sequence is 14 residues long. Trimming left V 6 bases short and J 1 base short, with 11 bases between. The CDR3 DNA reads as TGCGCCAGCAGGGAGCAGATCCGCACAGATACGCAGTATTTT. It encodes CASREQIRTDTQYF.

The chain is built from TRBV3-1 (or the pseudogene TRBV3-2) and TRBJ2-3, with D tentatively TRBD2 (5 bases). Germline CDR1 LGHDT, CDR2 YNNKEL (reference sequence). This CDR3 spans 14 amino acids. V lost 4 bases, J lost 4 bases, and 12 bases lay in between. For the CDR3, the DNA is TGTGCCAGCAGCCTCCGCCTAGCAGCAGATACGCAGTATTTT. As protein: CASSLRLAADTQYF.

The V and J genes are TRBV28 and TRBJ1-5; D is uncertain. CDR1 MDHEN and CDR2 SYDVKM come from the germline V gene. The CDR3 has 14 amino acids. The V and J ends lost 2 bases and 6 bases respectively, with 11 bases between them. The CDR3 protein is CASSLHAGGQPQHF. CDR3 DNA: TGTGCCAGCAGTTTACATGCCGGCGGTCAGCCCCAGCATTTT.

This sequence joins TRBV28 and TRBJ1-3; tentatively, D is TRBD1 (6 bases). Germline values: CDR1 MDHEN, CDR2 SYDVKM. The V end lost 6 bases, the J end lost 2 bases, and 14 bases lay between the germline ends. This CDR3 comprises 15 residues. The CDR3 is CASSSATGAGNTIYF. The CDR3 DNA reads TGTGCCAGCAGCTCAGCGACAGGAGCTGGAAACACCATATATTTT.

The chain links TRBV3-1 (or the pseudogene TRBV3-2) to TRBJ2-3; 10 nucleotides line up with TRBD2. V shed 3 bases and J 3 bases; nucleotides not matched to a gene: 3. The CDR3 runs to 15 residues. From germline, CDR1 is LGHDT and CDR2 YNNKEL (reference sequence). CDR3 DNA: TGTGCCAGCAGCCACAGCGGGGGGGCGACAGATACGCAGTATTTT. Protein: CASSHSGGATDTQYF.

The chain carries TRBV28 and TRBJ1-1, with TRBD1 matching 9 bases. V was pared by 8 bases and J by 7 bases, with 8 bases of the junction left unmatched. Germline CDR1 reads MDHEN; CDR2 reads SYDVKM. The CDR3 spans 13 residues. CDR3 protein: CASSTGTGLEAFF. The CDR3 DNA follows: TGTGCCAGCTCTACCGGGACAGGGCTTGAAGCTTTCTTT. The variable domain in full, completed from reference TRBV28 and TRBJ1-1, reads DVKVTQSSRYLVKRTGEKVFLECVQDMDHENMFWYRQDPGLGLRLIYFSYDVKMKEKGDIPEGYSVSREKKERFSLILESASTNQTSMYLCASSTGTGLEAFFGQGTRLTVV.

This clone was seen once. The rearrangement uses TRBV11-2 and TRBJ2-7, with 7 bases lining up with TRBD1. J lost 8 bases, V lost 3 bases, and 7 bases had no gene match. The CDR3 contains 13 residues. The V gene's germline CDR1 is SGHAT and CDR2 FQNNGV. This CDR3 reads CASSFDRAPKQYF. Here the CDR3 DNA reads TGTGCCAGCAGCTTCGACAGGGCCCCAAAGCAGTACTTC.

The chain has TRBV5-4 and TRBJ2-1; D might be TRBD2 (5 bases). Germline loops: CDR1 SGHNT, CDR2 YYREEE (reference sequence). The CDR3 sequence is 13 residues long. The V and J ends lost 6 bases and 9 bases respectively, with 16 bases between them. The CDR3 region is CASNPSGGSEQFF. In nucleotides, the CDR3 is TGTGCCAGCAACCCGAGTGGTGGGAGTGAGCAGTTCTTC.

The J gene is TRBJ2-7, the V gene TRBV7-9; D remains unclear. The CDR3 is 13 amino acids. V was cut by 1 base and J by 4 bases, with 8 bases left in between. Germline V CDR1 and CDR2: SEHNR, FQNEAQ (reference sequence). The CDR3 reads CASSLGRWYEQYF. CDR3 in DNA: TGTGCCAGCAGCTTAGGGCGGTGGTACGAGCAGTACTTC.

This clone was seen more than once but under ten times. V is TRBV7-9 and J is TRBJ1-5; 7 nucleotides match TRBD1. Trimming took 1 base from V and 7 from J; bases not matched to a gene: 10. CDR3 size: 16 residues. Looked up from germline, CDR1 is SEHNR and CDR2 is FQNEAQ (reference sequence). The CDR3 DNA sequence: TGTGCCAGCAGCTTAGGAGGGGGCCCCTTGGGACAGCCCCAGCATTTT. Protein: CASSLGGGPLGQPQHF.

This chain joins TRBV28 and TRBJ2-1, with D maybe TRBD1 (6 bases). V shed 1 base and J shed 3 bases, with 19 bases lying between them. This CDR3 region has 18 residues. The germline V gene encodes CDR1 MDHEN and CDR2 SYDVKM. CDR3 sequence reads: CASSLYSSRTEIYNEQFF. In nucleotides, the CDR3 is TGTGCCAGCAGTTTATACTCCAGTAGGACAGAGATCTACAATGAGCAGTTCTTC. Full variable domain (missing parts from reference TRBV28 and TRBJ2-1): DVKVTQSSRYLVKRTGEKVFLECVQDMDHENMFWYRQDPGLGLRLIYFSYDVKMKEKGDIPEGYSVSREKKERFSLILESASTNQTSMYLCASSLYSSRTEIYNEQFFGPGTRLTVL.

This chain connects TRBV10-3 to TRBJ1-2, with D maybe TRBD1 (5 bases). V was pared by 3 bases and J by 4 bases, with 9 bases between. The germline gives CDR1 ENHRY, CDR2 SYGVKD. This CDR3 has 13 residues. CDR3 amino acids: CAISDDSGYGYTF. The DNA of the CDR3 is TGTGCCATCAGTGACGACAGTGGCTATGGCTACACCTTC.

The chain is built from TRBV12-3 or TRBV12-4 and TRBJ2-3, with D possibly matching TRBD2 (5 bases). The CDR3 spans 12 residues. With 3 bases removed from V and 5 bases from J, the gap between germline ends came to 6 bases. CDR3 loop: CASSFGLDTQYF. In DNA, the CDR3 is TGTGCCAGCAGTTTTGGACTAGATACGCAGTATTTT.

This chain links TRBV6-4 with TRBJ2-1; 10 bases are a match to TRBD1. V trimming: 0 bases; J trimming: 3 bases; junction bases outside the gene matches: 2. Germline CDR1 and CDR2: MRHNA and SNTAGT. The length of the CDR3 is 16 residues. CDR3 amino acids: CASSDSGQGGYNEQFF. The CDR3 region has the DNA TGTGCCAGCAGTGACTCCGGACAGGGGGGCTACAATGAGCAGTTCTTC.

This chain uses TRBV7-8 with TRBJ1-4, with 7 bases aligning to TRBD1. The CDR3 spans 14 residues. Germline V gene sequence: CDR1 SGHVS, CDR2 FQNEAQ. V lost 4 bases, J lost 7 bases, and 6 bases stayed unmatched. As DNA, the CDR3 is TGTGCCAGCAGCTCACAGGGGATAGGTGAAAAACTGTTTTTT. Translating gives CASSSQGIGEKLFF. The full variable domain, completed using reference TRBV7-8 and TRBJ1-4, is GAGVSQSPRYKVAKRGQDVALRCDPISGHVSLFWYQQALGQGPEFLTYFQNEAQLDKSGLPSDRFFAERPEGSVSTLKIQRTQQEDSAVYLCASSSQGIGEKLFFGSGTQLSVL.

The gene calls are TRBV25-1 and TRBJ1-6; the match to TRBD1 covers 7 bases. The germline CDR1 and CDR2 sequences are MGHDK and SYGVNS. V was pared by 3 bases and J by 7 bases, with 9 bases of the junction left unmatched. The CDR3 contains 16 residues. CDR3 protein: CASSDAGTAINSPLHF. The DNA for the CDR3 is TGTGCCAGCAGTGACGCAGGGACAGCGATAAATTCACCCCTCCACTTT.

This rearrangement joins TRBV2 to TRBJ1-5; D gene uncertain. The CDR3 has 15 residues. Germline lookup yields CDR1 SNHLY and CDR2 FYNNEI. Trimming shortened V by 7 bases and J by 0 bases, and 13 bases separated the two germline ends. CDR3 loop: CASTQNDYSNQPQHF. In nucleotides, the CDR3 is TGTGCCAGCACCCAAAATGACTATAGCAATCAGCCCCAGCATTTT.

This clone appeared once. The chain couples TRBV7-8 to TRBJ2-3; TRBD2 is a possible D gene (6 bases). Germline CDR1 reads SGHVS; CDR2 reads FQNEAQ. This CDR3 spans 15 amino acids. V was shortened by 5 bases and J by 6 bases, with 18 bases between the two germline ends. The DNA for the CDR3 is TGTGCCAGCAGCCCCTCGGGGACTGGTGTCGATACGCAGTATTTT. As protein: CASSPSGTGVDTQYF.

The CDR3 coding sequence is TGTGCCAGCAGTCCAACAGGTGACGGGACAGGGGAGTACGAGCAGTACTTC. Protein product: CASSPTGDGTGEYEQYF. The chain links TRBV27 to TRBJ2-7; 10 bases map to TRBD1. Germline V CDR1 and CDR2: MNHEY, SMNVEV (reference sequence). The V segment lost 5 bases and the J segment 4 bases; nucleotides outside the gene matches: 14. CDR3 length equals 17 residues.

The chain employs TRBV20-1 and TRBJ1-3; D is perhaps TRBD1 (5 bases). CDR3 length: 11 residues. Germline lookup yields CDR1 DFQATT and CDR2 SNEGSKA (reference sequence). CDR3 DNA: TGCGGAAGGGGTGCCGGAAACACCATATATTTT. Its protein product is CGRGAGNTIYF.

This clone was seen once. The chain uses TRBV6-5 and TRBJ1-6; D remains unclear. Germline V gene sequence: CDR1 MNHEY, CDR2 SVGAGI. CDR3 length equals 14 residues. Deletions cut 0 bases from V and 14 bases from J, with 14 bases between. Here the CDR3 reads CASSYSSRLVSLHF. The CDR3 region has the DNA TGTGCCAGCAGTTACTCGTCCCGGCTAGTATCCCTCCACTTT.

V gene TRBV5-1 combines with J gene TRBJ2-5; D perhaps matches TRBD1 (5 bases). CDR1 is SGHRS and CDR2 is YFSETQ in the germline V gene. The V end was cut by 2 bases, the J end by 3 bases, with 11 bases between. The CDR3 consists of 14 residues. The DNA of the CDR3 is TGCGCCAGCAGCTTCCAGGGCGCGAAAGAGACCCAGTACTTC. Translation: CASSFQGAKETQYF.

The chain carries TRBV28 and TRBJ1-6, with D possibly matching TRBD1 (5 bases). Trimming left V 5 bases short and J 9 bases short, with 8 bases between. Germline V gene lookup returns CDR1 MDHEN and CDR2 SYDVKM. This CDR3 region has 12 residues. The CDR3 here is CASSLGVSPLHF. Written as DNA, the CDR3 is TGTGCCAGCAGTCTAGGGGTTTCACCCCTCCACTTT. The variable domain in full, completed from reference TRBV28 and TRBJ1-6, reads DVKVTQSSRYLVKRTGEKVFLECVQDMDHENMFWYRQDPGLGLRLIYFSYDVKMKEKGDIPEGYSVSREKKERFSLILESASTNQTSMYLCASSLGVSPLHFGNGTRLTVT.

The genes are TRBV4-2 and TRBJ2-5; the D is unclear. V was pared by 1 base and J by 1 base, with 7 bases between. The CDR3 contains 14 residues. CDR1 and CDR2 from the germline V gene are LGHNA and YNFKEQ. Here the CDR3 reads CASSQGQTQETQYF. The CDR3 DNA reads TGTGCCAGCAGCCAAGGACAAACCCAAGAGACCCAGTACTTC.

This sequence joins TRBV3-1 (or the pseudogene TRBV3-2) and TRBJ1-6; 8 nucleotides line up with TRBD1. CDR3 length equals 16 residues. The V and J ends lost 4 bases and 9 bases, in that order; junction bases with no gene match: 11. Germline V gene lookup returns CDR1 LGHDT and CDR2 YNNKEL (reference sequence). CDR3 region: CASSLIGQGVSSPLHF. The CDR3 coding sequence is TGTGCCAGCAGCCTCATCGGACAGGGAGTGAGTTCACCCCTCCACTTT.

V gene TRBV5-1 combines with J gene TRBJ2-1; 11 bases fit TRBD1. Trimming cost V 6 bases and J 7 bases; bases outside gene matches: 6. Germline values: CDR1 SGHRS, CDR2 YFSETQ. The length of the CDR3 is 14 residues. DNA for the CDR3: TGCGCCAGCACTACGGGACAGGGGGTGAATGAGCAGTTCTTC. Residues: CASTTGQGVNEQFF.